The clone carrying this T cell receptor (beta chain) occurred a few times. No antigen is known for it. TCRdb reanalysed the RT-PCR reads using MiXCR and keeps one entry per CDR3 protein. The sample records hundreds of thousands of distinct CDR3 sequences, about 14% being singletons. The data stem from a study of response to subunit inactivated influenza vaccine. Study conclusions and caveats: The authors proposed limited new T cell recruitment per seasonal influenza vaccination.

Trimming removed 3 bases at V and 3 bases at J, with 8 bases between. This CDR3 is built from 13 residues. Germline loops: CDR1 KGHDR, CDR2 SFDVKD. The sample was PBMCs from blood, taken less than 15 days before vaccination. The chain uses TRBV24-1 and TRBJ2-7; D unclear. This TCR came from a man in his fifties who received an inactivated influenza vaccine. CDR3 residues: CATSDGASYEQYF. CDR3 nucleotide sequence: TGTGCCACCAGTGATGGTGCTAGCTACGAGCAGTACTTC.